The present TCR beta chain was sequenced within a study of human T cells and chemical hapten exposure. It was unfractionated whole blood from which total RNA was extracted. As handled by the study authors: A per-sample median of roughly 96,000 TCRs was observed, with a range of roughly 23,224 to 750,000. Via MiXCR, TCRdb re-called the 5' RACE reads, giving one row per CDR3 protein. These V and J calls derive from TCRdb rather than the authors' analysis. The table lists roughly 81,000 distinct CDR3 sequences, roughly 15% of them singletons. In its sample, this clonotype was seen many times. The sequence came from a female donor in good health.

CDR3 region: CASSLATAYYTF. CDR3 DNA sequence: TGTGCCAGCAGCTTGGCGACAGCTTACTACACCTTC. V usage is TRBV5-4 and J usage is TRBJ1-2, with a possible D match to TRBD1 (5 bases). CDR1 and CDR2 (germline): SGHNT, YYREEE (reference sequence). The V end lost 0 bases, the J end lost 10 bases, and 10 bases lay between the germline ends. The CDR3 runs to 12 residues.